Sequencing of this T cell receptor beta chain was carried out in a study of blood T cell repertoires in COVID-19 (dated by TCRdb to the early 2020s). For the study in its entirety: Samples covering the acute and convalescent phases of COVID-19 were provided by collaborators in the United States, Italy and Spain. Samples came from the ongoing ImmuneRACE study (first 160 participants) plus 1,254 subjects from 6 global collaborators. The prospective study material was composed of cDNA or gDNA derived from T cells, B-cell-depleted T cells, or PBMCs. Sample metadata almost always included a de-identified subject ID, COVID-19 status, age in years and sex. The repertoires were made available in a free public database intended to serve as a resource for research on the immune response to SARS-CoV-2. HLA class I and class II types, where available, came from metadata supplied by the sample provider rather than from assay-based typing. Subjects who had been exposed to COVID-19, were actively infected with it, or had recovered from it provided the deeply sampled blood TCRbeta repertoires that made up the dataset.

One collaborating source in Seattle enrolled patients while the patients were actively infected and followed the patients over time throughout the course of disease. Whole blood was collected in K2EDTA tubes by collaborating institutions according to the institutions' own protocols. For TCRbeta analysis, collaborator samples were shipped as frozen whole blood, as isolated PBMCs, or as DNA extracted from either sample type. TCRbeta CDR3 regions were amplified from genomic DNA using the immunoSEQ Assay, a bias-controlled multiplex PCR. The authors processed their data as follows. Within the assay, amplification of reference gene primers was used to estimate how many nucleated cells each sample contained. To quantify the absolute abundance of each unique TCRbeta CDR3 rearrangement, sequence reads were collapsed and filtered. Productive Simpson clonality was computed per sample as the square root of Simpson's diversity index over productive rearrangements. In its TCRdb copy, this immuneACCESS table keeps in-frame sequences only and misses some clones. Where compared with another copy, unresolved V genes explain less than half of these, and the others have no known cause. That table gives V, J and clone size, and the DNA gave D and trimming. The sample records a few hundred thousand clones, approximately 87% of which are singletons. The leading ten clones occupy roughly 2.9% of the sample.

Broad study findings and their caveats: The quantity of clinical and demographic metadata differed by source and by participant and was supplied without curation.

According to the germline V gene, CDR1 reads MDHEN and CDR2 reads SYDVKM. For this chain, trimming is 5 bases at the V end and 2 bases at the J end, and the number of junction bases without a gene match is 3. The CDR3 has 14 amino acids, counting the end cysteine and phenylalanine. The CDR3 DNA has 42 bases and is translated from base 1. Concerning this clone itself: Its target antigen remains unknown. The record has no base qualities; no much larger clone is one base away.

The source is a woman aged 30 to 39 with COVID-19, enrolled during active disease. The sequenced sample was peripheral blood. The receptor chain draws on TRBV28 and TRBJ1-5, and TRBD1 aligns with 7 junction nucleotides. The bases read TGTGCCAGCAGTACTACAGGGGGCAATCAGCCCCAGCATTTT. It is translated as CASSTTGGNQPQHF.